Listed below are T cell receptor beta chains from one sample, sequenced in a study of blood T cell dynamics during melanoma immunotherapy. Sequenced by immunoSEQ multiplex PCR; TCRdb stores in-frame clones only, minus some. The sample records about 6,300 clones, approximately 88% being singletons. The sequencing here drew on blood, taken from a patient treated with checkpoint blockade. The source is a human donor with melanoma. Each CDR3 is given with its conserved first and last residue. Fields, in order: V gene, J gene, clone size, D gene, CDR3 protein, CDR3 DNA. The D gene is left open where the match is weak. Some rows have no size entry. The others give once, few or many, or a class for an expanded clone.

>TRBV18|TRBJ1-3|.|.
CASSPTNSGNTIYF
TGTGCCAGCTCCCCGACAAACTCTGGAAACACCATATATTTT
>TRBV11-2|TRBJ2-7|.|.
CASSLDPRGHEQYF
TGTGCCAGCAGCTTAGATCCAAGAGGCCACGAGCAGTACTTC
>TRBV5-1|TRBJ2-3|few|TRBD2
CASTEPLAGGTDTQYF
TGCGCCAGCACCGAACCCTTAGCGGGGGGCACAGATACGCAGTATTTT
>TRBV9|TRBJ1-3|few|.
CASSVGSSGNTIYF
TGTGCCAGCAGCGTTGGGAGCTCTGGAAACACCATATATTTT
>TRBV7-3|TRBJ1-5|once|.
CASSLDGGYSNQPQHF
TGTGCCAGCAGCTTAGACGGAGGGTATAGCAATCAGCCCCAGCATTTT
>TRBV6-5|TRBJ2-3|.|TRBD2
CASSLAGVPTDTQYF
TGTGCCAGCAGTTTAGCGGGGGTCCCCACAGATACGCAGTATTTT
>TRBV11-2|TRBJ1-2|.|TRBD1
CASSLEGDRVYGYTF
TGTGCCAGCAGCTTAGAGGGGGACAGGGTGTATGGCTACACCTTC
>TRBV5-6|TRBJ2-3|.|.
CASSYRVLGPNTQYF
TGTGCCAGCAGCTACCGGGTCCTCGGGCCCAATACGCAGTATTTT
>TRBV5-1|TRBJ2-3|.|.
CASSFGWTEITDTQYF
TGCGCCAGCAGCTTCGGCTGGACAGAGATCACAGATACGCAGTATTTT
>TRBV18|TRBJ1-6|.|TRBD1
CASSPTGFDSPLHF
TGTGCCAGCTCACCGACAGGGTTTGACTCACCCCTCCACTTT